This T cell receptor (beta chain) was observed in a study of technical replicates of blood from several donors (dated by TCRdb to 2016 to 2017). The library relied on the immunoSEQ multiplex PCR assay. The table was pulled from immuneACCESS by TCRdb, which kept in-frame rearrangements only. Such tables lose some clones; where checked, under half of the loss comes from unresolved V genes, and the rest has no known cause. Across this sample there are about 82,000 clones, with around 94% seen only once. Clones ranked in the top ten supply around 0.37% of the sample. As to this clone: The specificity of this receptor is unknown. Qualities for individual bases were not recorded, and no much larger clone is one base off.

Here V drops 1 base and J drops 3 bases, and the junction holds 6 bases not matched to any gene. From a lookup of the germline V gene (reference sequence), CDR1 and CDR2 are GTSNPN and SVGIG. The CDR3 has 15 amino acids, counting the end cysteine and phenylalanine. Only CDR3 DNA is held: 45 bases, read in frame from base 1. This sequence uses TRBV30 and TRBJ2-7; TRBD2 aligns with 10 central bases. Sample: T cells isolated from PBMCs. The receptor was isolated from a human donor in good health. The nucleotides are TGTGCCTGGAGTGGGGGGCTAGCGGGAGTCTACGAGCAGTACTTC. Translation gives CAWSGGLAGVYEQYF.